Given below is one TCR beta chain in context. Its antigen is undetermined. A sample-barcoded 5' primer and a J-beta primer mix were used in a second PCR of about 6 to 12 cycles. TCRdb ran MiXCR on the 5' RACE reads and lists one entry per CDR3 protein. The sample records roughly 1.7 million distinct CDR3 sequences, approximately 32% being singletons. These data originate in a study of blood T cells in healthy people across ages. Whole-study context: About one barcoded beta molecule per two T cells was the capture yield of template switching.

Germline V gene data show CDR1 as SGHRS and CDR2 as YFSETQ. The ends were cut back, 3 bases at V and 8 bases at J, with 12 bases in the middle. The CDR3 extends over 13 amino acids. The study's findings and limits: Across samples, TCR beta diversity tracked strongly with naive T cell percentage.

The receptor was derived from a woman aged 25 to 39 in good health. The chain is built from TRBV5-1 and TRBJ2-1; D may be TRBD1 (5 bases). Sequenced input: blood. The CDR3 spells CASSSASGHEQFF. Written as DNA, the CDR3 is TGCGCCAGCAGCTCAGCTTCAGGGCATGAGCAGTTCTTC.